The 24 T cell receptor beta chains below all came from one sample that was sequenced in a study of blood T cell repertoires in COVID-19 (dated by TCRdb to 2018 to 2021). Library method: the immunoSEQ multiplex PCR assay. TCRdb holds this immuneACCESS table with in-frame rearrangements only. Some clones are missing; in checked studies, unresolved V genes explain under half, and the rest has no known cause. The sample data list some 240,000 clones, and about 88% of these were observed just once. Approximately 4.6% of the sample lies in the top ten. Sequenced input: peripheral blood. These receptors originate from a woman aged 40 to 50 who had recovered from COVID-19.

The rearrangement joins TRBV7-7 to TRBJ2-5, with 9 bases matching TRBD1. The CDR3 consists of 15 residues. Looked up from germline, CDR1 is SSHAT and CDR2 is FNYEAQ (reference sequence). The V segment lost 5 bases and the J segment 2 bases; nucleotides outside the gene matches: 6. The DNA of the CDR3 is TGTGCCAGCAGCCCCGGGACAGGGCAACAAGAGACCCAGTACTTC. Its translation is CASSPGTGQQETQYF.

This clone has just a few counts. V usage is TRBV18 and J usage is TRBJ1-1; D not resolved. Between the trimmed V and J ends, which lost 1 base and 3 bases, there was a span of 9 bases. The CDR3 runs to 14 residues. In germline, CDR1 is KGHSH, CDR2 LQKENI. The CDR3 is CASSPQAGDTEAFF. DNA of the CDR3: TGTGCCAGCTCACCACAGGCCGGGGACACTGAAGCTTTCTTT.

This sequence joins TRBV15 and TRBJ2-3; 7 bases are a match to TRBD2. V lost 3 bases and J lost 3; bases outside the gene matches: 0. CDR3 size: 13 residues. CDR1 is LNHNV, CDR2 YYDKDF, per germline (reference sequence). CDR3 bases: TGTGCCACCAGCAGCGGGGGGACAGATACGCAGTATTTT. Residues: CATSSGGTDTQYF.

This chain links TRBV5-4 with TRBJ2-7, with a tentative D call TRBD1 (5 bases). CDR1 is SGHNT, CDR2 YYREEE, per germline (reference sequence). V lost 4 bases and J 0 bases, leaving 11 bases between the germline ends. The CDR3 runs to 14 residues. DNA for the CDR3: TGTGCCAGCAGCCCGGCCCAGGGCTCCTACGAGCAGTACTTC. Residues: CASSPAQGSYEQYF.

The chain links TRBV5-4 to TRBJ2-1; 9 bases are a match to TRBD2. This CDR3 spans 15 amino acids. The V gene end was trimmed by 1 base and the J gene end by 6 bases; junction bases not matched to a gene: 5. Germline lookup yields CDR1 SGHNT and CDR2 YYREEE (reference sequence). The CDR3 DNA is TGTGCCAGCAGCTTGAGTGGACTAGCGAGCAATGAGCAGTTCTTC. This encodes CASSLSGLASNEQFF. Supplemented by reference TRBV5-4 and TRBJ2-1, the full variable domain reads ETGVTQSPTHLIKTRGQQVTLRCSSQSGHNTVSWYQQALGQGPQFIFQYYREEENGRGNFPPRFSGLQFPNYSSELNVNALELDDSALYLCASSLSGLASNEQFFGPGTRLTVL.

CDR3 sequence: CASSYPIAGGTDTQYF. The DNA of the CDR3 is TGTGCCAGCAGTTATCCAATAGCGGGGGGCACAGATACGCAGTATTTT. This rearrangement joins TRBV7-6 to TRBJ2-3, with TRBD2 identical over 9 bases. With V trimmed by 6 bases and J by 1 base, 8 bases remained unmatched. The CDR3 spans 16 residues. Looked up from germline, CDR1 is SGHVS and CDR2 is FNYEAQ.

V gene TRBV6-4 combines with J gene TRBJ2-1; 12 bases are a match to TRBD2. The trim removed 5 bases at V and 2 bases at J, leaving 4 bases unmatched. Per germline, CDR1 MRHNA and CDR2 SNTAGT. The CDR3 extends over 16 amino acids. CDR3 DNA sequence: TGTGCCAGCAGTAGACTAGCGGGGGATACCTACAATGAGCAGTTCTTC. It yields the protein CASSRLAGDTYNEQFF.

This chain connects TRBV20-1 to TRBJ1-5; D possibly corresponds to TRBD1 (6 bases). V lost 3 bases, J lost 7 bases, and 13 bases lay in between. The CDR3 is 13 residues long. The germline CDR1 and CDR2 sequences are DFQATT and SNEGSKA (reference sequence). CDR3: CSASSGGEQPQHF. The CDR3 DNA reads as TGCAGTGCTAGTTCGGGGGGCGAACAGCCCCAGCATTTT.

This chain uses TRBV5-4 with TRBJ2-7, with TRBD1 matching over 7 bases. V dropped 4 bases and J dropped 5; count of bases not matched to a gene: 9. Germline CDR1 reads SGHNT; CDR2 reads YYREEE (reference sequence). This CDR3 is built from 14 residues. Here the CDR3 reads CASSPTPGTDEQYF. Here the CDR3 DNA reads TGTGCCAGCAGCCCAACCCCCGGGACAGACGAGCAGTACTTC.

The chain is built from TRBV29-1 and TRBJ2-3, with D maybe TRBD2 (6 bases). Trimming removed 5 bases from V and 1 base from J, with 13 bases in between. The CDR3 sequence is 14 residues long. Germline V gives CDR1 SQVTM, CDR2 ANQGSEA. The CDR3 here is CSVRRWGGTDTQYF. The CDR3 bases are TGCAGCGTTCGCAGGTGGGGGGGCACAGATACGCAGTATTTT.

The chain links TRBV11-3 to TRBJ1-3; D is possibly TRBD1 (5 bases). This CDR3 is built from 17 residues. V lost 5 bases to trimming and J lost 0 bases, with 17 bases between them. Germline V gene sequence: CDR1 SGHNT, CDR2 YENEEA. For the CDR3, the DNA is TGTGCCAGCAGCCCACCCATGGGGCAGGGCTCTGGAAACACCATATATTTT. Protein sequence: CASSPPMGQGSGNTIYF.

The gene calls are TRBV19 and TRBJ2-5; a possible D gene is TRBD1 (6 bases). V shed 4 bases and J shed 4 bases, with 22 bases lying between them. Germline-derived CDR1 and CDR2 are LNHDA and SQIVND (reference sequence). The CDR3 consists of 17 residues. CDR3: CASSTPPGHSAGETQYF. As DNA, the CDR3 is TGTGCCAGTAGTACACCCCCGGGACACTCGGCGGGAGAGACCCAGTACTTC.

V and J are TRBV6-5 and TRBJ1-4; 7 positions agree with TRBD1. With V trimmed by 2 bases and J by 7 bases, 4 bases remained unmatched. The CDR3 has 14 residues. Germline V CDR1 and CDR2: MNHEY, SVGAGI. The CDR3 sequence is CASSYQGGGEKLFF. Written as DNA, the CDR3 is TGTGCCAGCAGTTACCAGGGGGGAGGTGAAAAACTGTTTTTT.

The V and J genes are TRBV12-3 or TRBV12-4 and TRBJ1-1; D is possibly TRBD1 (5 bases). The CDR3 totals 13 residues. Between the trimmed V and J ends, which lost 4 bases and 5 bases, there was a span of 11 bases. CDR3 nucleotides: TGTGCCAGCAGTTGGGGCGCGGGGACTGAAGCTTTCTTT. Translation: CASSWGAGTEAFF.

In this sample, this clone turned up once. For the CDR3, the DNA is TGCGCCAGCAGCCAAGATTTCGGTCAGCCCCAGCATTTT. Translating it yields CASSQDFGQPQHF. This chain uses TRBV4-3 with TRBJ1-5; D unclear. Per germline, CDR1 LGHNA and CDR2 YSLEER. CDR3 length equals 13 residues. V lost 0 bases to trimming and J lost 6 bases, with 6 bases between them.

This clone was seen more than once but under ten times. The chain links TRBV2 to TRBJ1-5, with D perhaps TRBD1 (5 bases). V lost 3 bases, J lost 6 bases, and 12 bases lay in between. The CDR3 extends over 14 amino acids. Germline assignment: CDR1 SNHLY and CDR2 FYNNEI. CDR3 bases: TGTGCCAGCAGTGAGTCCAGGGATGGTCAGCCCCAGCATTTT. It codes for CASSESRDGQPQHF. The full variable domain, completed using reference TRBV2 and TRBJ1-5, is EPEVTQTPSHQVTQMGQEVILRCVPISNHLYFYWYRQILGQKVEFLVSFYNNEISEKSEIFDDQFSVERPDGSNFTLKIRSTKLEDSAMYFCASSESRDGQPQHFGDGTRLSIL.

V is TRBV3-1 (or the pseudogene TRBV3-2) and J is TRBJ1-1; perhaps TRBD1 as D (5 bases). CDR1 LGHDT and CDR2 YNNKEL come from the germline V gene (reference sequence). The CDR3 runs to 14 residues. V was shortened by 1 base and J by 4 bases, with 10 bases between the two germline ends. The CDR3 DNA follows: TGTGCCAGCAGCCAAGTTTCAGGGATCACTGAAGCTTTCTTT. Amino acids: CASSQVSGITEAFF.

The chain uses TRBV3-1 (or the pseudogene TRBV3-2) and TRBJ2-2, with 7 positions matching TRBD1. Germline V CDR1 and CDR2: LGHDT, YNNKEL (reference sequence). V shed 3 bases and J 0 bases; nucleotides not matched to a gene: 4. This CDR3 is 16 amino acids long. The CDR3: CASSHRQGPNTGELFF. The CDR3 bases are TGTGCCAGCAGCCACAGACAGGGCCCGAACACCGGGGAGCTGTTTTTT.

This chain links TRBV7-2 with TRBJ1-2; tentative D call: TRBD1 (6 bases). V was shortened by 1 base and J by 4 bases, with 13 bases between the two germline ends. In germline, CDR1 is SGHTA, CDR2 FQGNSA. The CDR3 loop spans 15 amino acids. CDR3 nucleotides: TGTGCCAGCAGCTTAGGGAGACAGGCTCTCTATGGCTACACCTTC. This translates into CASSLGRQALYGYTF.

The J gene is TRBJ1-6, the V gene TRBV19; tentatively, D is TRBD1 (5 bases). Trimming pared 3 bases from V and 8 bases from J, leaving 11 bases between. The germline V gene has CDR1 LNHDA and CDR2 SQIVND (reference sequence). This CDR3 is built from 14 residues. Here the CDR3 reads CASSIQGVDSPLHF. The CDR3 coding sequence is TGTGCCAGTAGTATTCAAGGGGTTGATTCACCCCTCCACTTT.

CDR3 coding DNA: TGCAGCTTATGTCGGGGACAGGGAAGCATGGGGCGATGCGAGCAGTACGTC. This codes for CSLCRGQGSMGRCEQYV. The chain uses TRBV29-1 and TRBJ2-7, with TRBD1 matching over 9 bases. Germline trimming cut 8 bases from V and 6 bases from J; bases unmatched to any gene: 23. The CDR3 consists of 17 residues. Germline V gives CDR1 SQVTM, CDR2 ANQGSEA.

The chain uses TRBV6-5 and TRBJ2-7; TRBD1 matches at 8 bases. CDR1 and CDR2 (germline): MNHEY, SVGAGI. V dropped 6 bases and J dropped 3; count of bases not matched to a gene: 7. The CDR3 consists of 14 residues. The CDR3 loop reads CASSGQGQIYEQYF. The CDR3 coding sequence is TGTGCCAGCAGCGGACAGGGTCAAATCTACGAGCAGTACTTC.

The CDR3 loop reads CASSVRKTELAFF. In nucleotides, the CDR3 is TGTGCCAGCAGCGTCCGGAAGACAGAGTTGGCTTTCTTT. The chain links TRBV21-1 to TRBJ1-1; the table's TRBD1 call for D was not verified on the DNA. TRBV21-1 is assigned pseudogene status. CDR3 length equals 13 residues.

This CDR3 reads CASSFLQSQETQYF. Here the CDR3 DNA reads TGTGCCAGCAGCTTCTTACAGTCCCAAGAGACCCAGTACTTC. This chain joins TRBV5-6 and TRBJ2-5; no clear D gene. V was pared by 2 bases and J by 1 base, with 9 bases between. Germline CDR1 reads SGHDT; CDR2 reads YYEEEE. The CDR3 is made up of 14 amino acids.